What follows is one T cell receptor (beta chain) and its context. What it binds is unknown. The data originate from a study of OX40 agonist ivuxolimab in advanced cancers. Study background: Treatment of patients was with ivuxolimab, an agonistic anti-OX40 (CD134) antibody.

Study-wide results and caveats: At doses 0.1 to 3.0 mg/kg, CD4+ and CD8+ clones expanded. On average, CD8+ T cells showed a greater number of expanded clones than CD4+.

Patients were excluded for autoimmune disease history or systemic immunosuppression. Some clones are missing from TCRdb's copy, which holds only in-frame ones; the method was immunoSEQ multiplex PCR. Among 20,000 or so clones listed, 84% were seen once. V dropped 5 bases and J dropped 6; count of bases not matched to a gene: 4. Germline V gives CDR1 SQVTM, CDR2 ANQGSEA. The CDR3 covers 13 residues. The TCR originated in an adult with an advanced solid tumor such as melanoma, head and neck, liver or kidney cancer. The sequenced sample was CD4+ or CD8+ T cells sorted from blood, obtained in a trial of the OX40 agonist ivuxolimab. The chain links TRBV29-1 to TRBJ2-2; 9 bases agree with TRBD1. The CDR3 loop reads CSVRDREAGELFF. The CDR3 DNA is TGCAGCGTTAGGGACAGGGAGGCCGGGGAGCTGTTTTTT.